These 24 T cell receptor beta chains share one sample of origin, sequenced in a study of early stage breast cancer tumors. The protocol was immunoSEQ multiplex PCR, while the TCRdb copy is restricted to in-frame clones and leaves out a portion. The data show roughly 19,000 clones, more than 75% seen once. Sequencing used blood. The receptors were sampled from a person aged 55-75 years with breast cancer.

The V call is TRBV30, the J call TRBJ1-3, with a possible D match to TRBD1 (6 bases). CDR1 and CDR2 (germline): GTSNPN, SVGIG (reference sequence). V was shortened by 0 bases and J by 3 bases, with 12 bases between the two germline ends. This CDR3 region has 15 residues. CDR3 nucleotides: TGTGCCTGGAGTGTTGGACTCAGGGGTGGAAACACCATATATTTT. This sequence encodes CAWSVGLRGGNTIYF.

The CDR3 loop reads CASSLFGGSGSYEQFF. CDR3 in DNA: TGTGCCAGCAGCTTATTCGGTGGTAGCGGGAGCTATGAGCAGTTCTTC. This sequence joins TRBV7-3 and TRBJ2-1; 9 nucleotides match TRBD2. There are 16 residues in the CDR3. In germline, CDR1 is SGHTA, CDR2 FQGTGA. V was clipped by 2 bases and J by 8 bases; unmatched bases: 10.

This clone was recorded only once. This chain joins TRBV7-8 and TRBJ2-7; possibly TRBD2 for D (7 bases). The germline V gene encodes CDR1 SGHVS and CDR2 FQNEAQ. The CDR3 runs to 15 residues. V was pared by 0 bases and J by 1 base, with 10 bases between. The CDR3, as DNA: TGTGCCAGCAGCTTAGCGGGGGGGCTGTCCTACGAGCAGTACTTC. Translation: CASSLAGGLSYEQYF.

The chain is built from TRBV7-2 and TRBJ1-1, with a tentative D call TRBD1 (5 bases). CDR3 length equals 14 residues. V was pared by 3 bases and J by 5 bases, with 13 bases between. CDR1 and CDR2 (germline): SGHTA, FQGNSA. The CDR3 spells CASSFLGGGTEAFF. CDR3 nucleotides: TGTGCCAGCAGCTTCCTTGGGGGGGGGACTGAAGCTTTCTTT.

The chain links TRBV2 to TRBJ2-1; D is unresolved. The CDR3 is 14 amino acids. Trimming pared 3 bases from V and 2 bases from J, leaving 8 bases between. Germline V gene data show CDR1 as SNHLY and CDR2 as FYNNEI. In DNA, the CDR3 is TGTGCCAGCAGTGAGTTAGTTACCTACAATGAGCAGTTCTTC. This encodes CASSELVTYNEQFF.

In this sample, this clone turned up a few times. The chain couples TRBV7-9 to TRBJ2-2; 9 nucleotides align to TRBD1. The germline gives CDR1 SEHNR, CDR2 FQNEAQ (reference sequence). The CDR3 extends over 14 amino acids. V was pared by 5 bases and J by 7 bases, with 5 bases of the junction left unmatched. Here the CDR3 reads CASSRTGGGGELFF. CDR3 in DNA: TGTGCCAGCAGCCGTACAGGGGGCGGCGGGGAGCTGTTTTTT.

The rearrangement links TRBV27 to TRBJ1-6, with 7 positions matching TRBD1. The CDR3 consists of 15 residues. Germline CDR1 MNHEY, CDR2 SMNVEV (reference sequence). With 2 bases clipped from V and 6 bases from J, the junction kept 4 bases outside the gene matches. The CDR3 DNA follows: TGTGCCAGCAGTTTAAAGGGGGCCGGTAATTCACCCCTCCACTTT. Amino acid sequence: CASSLKGAGNSPLHF.

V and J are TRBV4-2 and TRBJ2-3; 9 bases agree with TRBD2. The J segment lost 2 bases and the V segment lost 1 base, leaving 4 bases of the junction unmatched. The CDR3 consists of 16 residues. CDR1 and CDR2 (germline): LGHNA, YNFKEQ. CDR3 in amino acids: CASSQGLAGTTDTQYF. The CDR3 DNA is TGTGCCAGCAGCCAAGGGCTAGCGGGAACCACAGATACGCAGTATTTT.

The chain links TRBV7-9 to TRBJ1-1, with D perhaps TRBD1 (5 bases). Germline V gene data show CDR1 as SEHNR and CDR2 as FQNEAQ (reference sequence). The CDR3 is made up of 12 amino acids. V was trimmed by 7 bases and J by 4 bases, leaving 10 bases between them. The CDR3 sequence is CASTLGGTEAFF. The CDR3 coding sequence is TGTGCCAGCACCCTGGGGGGCACTGAAGCTTTCTTT.

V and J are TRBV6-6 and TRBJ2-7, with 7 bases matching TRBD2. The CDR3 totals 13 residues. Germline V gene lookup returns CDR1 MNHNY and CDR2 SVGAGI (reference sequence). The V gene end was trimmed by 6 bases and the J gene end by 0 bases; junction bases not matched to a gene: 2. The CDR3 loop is CASRAGLSYEQYF. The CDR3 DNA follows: TGTGCCAGCAGAGCGGGGCTCTCCTACGAGCAGTACTTC.

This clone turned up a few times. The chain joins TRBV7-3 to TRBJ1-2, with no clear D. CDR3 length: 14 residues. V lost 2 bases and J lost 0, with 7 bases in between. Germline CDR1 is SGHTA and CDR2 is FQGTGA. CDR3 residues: CASSLFPTNYGYTF. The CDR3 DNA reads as TGTGCCAGCAGCTTATTTCCCACTAACTATGGCTACACCTTC.

CDR3 bases: TGTGCCAGCGGCCGGGCCCAAGATCAGCCCCAGCATTTT. Translating gives CASGRAQDQPQHF. This chain links TRBV6-5 with TRBJ1-5; the D is unclear. Trimming removed 8 bases at V and 5 bases at J, with 13 bases between. The CDR3 length is 13 residues. Germline V lookup: CDR1 MNHEY, CDR2 SVGAGI.

For the CDR3, the DNA is TGTGCCAGTAGTATGTTGGGGGCTGGAGAGACCCAGTACTTC. It is translated as CASSMLGAGETQYF. The chain combines TRBV19 with TRBJ2-5; D possibly corresponds to TRBD1 (6 bases). CDR3 size: 14 residues. V was cut by 3 bases and J by 4 bases, with 12 bases left in between. Germline CDR1 LNHDA, CDR2 SQIVND (reference sequence). Looking up the rest from reference TRBV19 and TRBJ2-5 gives the full variable domain: DGGITQSPKYLFRKEGQNVTLSCEQNLNHDAMYWYRQDPGQGLRLIYYSQIVNDFQKGDIAEGYSVSREKKESFPLTVTSAQKNPTAFYLCASSMLGAGETQYFGPGTRLLVL.

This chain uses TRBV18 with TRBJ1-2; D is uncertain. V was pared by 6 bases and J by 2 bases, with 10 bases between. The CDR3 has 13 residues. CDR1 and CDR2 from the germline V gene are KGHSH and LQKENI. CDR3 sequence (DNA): TGTGCCAGCTCCCCGGGTGGCAACTATGGCTACACCTTC. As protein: CASSPGGNYGYTF.

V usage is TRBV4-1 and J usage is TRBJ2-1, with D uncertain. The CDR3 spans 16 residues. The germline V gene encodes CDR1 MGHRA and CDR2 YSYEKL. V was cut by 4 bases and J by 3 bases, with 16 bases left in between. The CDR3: CASSPMGMAVYNEQFF. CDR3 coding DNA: TGCGCCAGCAGCCCCATGGGTATGGCGGTCTACAATGAGCAGTTCTTC.

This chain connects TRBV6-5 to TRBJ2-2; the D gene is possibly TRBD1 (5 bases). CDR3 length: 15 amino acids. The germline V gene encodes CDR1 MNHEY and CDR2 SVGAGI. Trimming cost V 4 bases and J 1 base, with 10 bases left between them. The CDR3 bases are TGTGCCAGCAGTTCCGGGCAGGGGAACACCGGGGAGCTGTTTTTT. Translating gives CASSSGQGNTGELFF.

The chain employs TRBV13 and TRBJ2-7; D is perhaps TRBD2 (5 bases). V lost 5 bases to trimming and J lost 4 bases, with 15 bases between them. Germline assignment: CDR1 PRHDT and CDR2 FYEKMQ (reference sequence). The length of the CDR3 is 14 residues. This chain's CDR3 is CASSISGSRYEQYF. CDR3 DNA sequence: TGTGCCAGCAGCATCAGCGGCAGCAGATACGAGCAGTACTTC.

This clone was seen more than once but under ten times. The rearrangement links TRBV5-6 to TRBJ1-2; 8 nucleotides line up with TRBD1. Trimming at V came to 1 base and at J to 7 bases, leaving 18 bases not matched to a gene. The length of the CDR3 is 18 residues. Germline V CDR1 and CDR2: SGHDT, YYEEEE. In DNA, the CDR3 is TGTGCCAGCAGCTTGACCCGGGACAGGCGATACTCAATACGTGGCTACACCTTC. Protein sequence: CASSLTRDRRYSIRGYTF.

The CDR3: CATSRDAAEEAFF. The CDR3, as DNA: TGTGCCACCAGCAGAGATGCGGCAGAAGAAGCTTTCTTT. The chain carries TRBV15 and TRBJ1-1; no definite D call. Germline loops: CDR1 LNHNV, CDR2 YYDKDF (reference sequence). The CDR3 contains 13 residues. V was pared by 0 bases and J by 8 bases, with 10 bases between.

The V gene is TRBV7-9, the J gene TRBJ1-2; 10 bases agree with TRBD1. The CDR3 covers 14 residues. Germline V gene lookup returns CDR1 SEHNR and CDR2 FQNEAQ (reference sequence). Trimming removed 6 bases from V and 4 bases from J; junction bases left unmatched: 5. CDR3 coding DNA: TGTGCCAGCAGGGGGACAGGGGCCTTCTATGGCTACACCTTC. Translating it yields CASRGTGAFYGYTF.

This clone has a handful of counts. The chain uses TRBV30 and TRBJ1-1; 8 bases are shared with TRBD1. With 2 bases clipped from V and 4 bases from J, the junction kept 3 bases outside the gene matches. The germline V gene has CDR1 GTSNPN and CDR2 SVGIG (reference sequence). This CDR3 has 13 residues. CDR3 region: CAWSRQGTTEAFF. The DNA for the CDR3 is TGTGCCTGGAGTAGACAGGGGACCACTGAAGCTTTCTTT.

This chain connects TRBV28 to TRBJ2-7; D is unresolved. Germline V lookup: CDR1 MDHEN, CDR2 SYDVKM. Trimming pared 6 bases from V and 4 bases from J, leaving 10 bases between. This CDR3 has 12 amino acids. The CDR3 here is CASSPDSYEQYF. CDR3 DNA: TGTGCCAGCAGCCCAGACTCTTACGAGCAGTACTTC.

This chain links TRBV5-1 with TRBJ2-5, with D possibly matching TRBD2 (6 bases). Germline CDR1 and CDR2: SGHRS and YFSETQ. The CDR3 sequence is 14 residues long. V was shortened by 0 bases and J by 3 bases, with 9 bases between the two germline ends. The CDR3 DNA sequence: TGCGCCAGCAGCTTGGCGGGCGGGGAAGAGACCCAGTACTTC. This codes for CASSLAGGEETQYF.

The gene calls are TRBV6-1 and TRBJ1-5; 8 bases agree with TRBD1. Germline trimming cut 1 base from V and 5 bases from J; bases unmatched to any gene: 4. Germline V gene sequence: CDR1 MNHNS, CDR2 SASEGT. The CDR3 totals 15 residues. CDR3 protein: CASSEGGQDYQPQHF. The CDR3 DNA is TGTGCCAGCAGTGAAGGGGGACAGGATTATCAGCCCCAGCATTTT.